Listed below are T cell receptor beta chains from one sample, sequenced in a study of CD8+ T cells in alopecia areata. Only in-frame clones appear in the TCRdb table, and some are missing; sequencing was by immunoSEQ multiplex PCR. The sample lists about 120,000 clones, roughly 69% occurring once. Sequenced input: CD4+ T cells sorted from blood. The origin of the receptors is a human donor in good health. Both conserved end residues are part of each CDR3. The D gene is left open where the match is weak. The size field is filled for only some rows; it gives once, few, many or a size class.

v_call: TRBV11-2
j_call: TRBJ1-2
clone_size: many
d_call: TRBD1
cdr3_nt: TGTGCCAGCAGCTACAGGGGAGGCTACACCTTC
cdr3_aa: CASSYRGGYTF

v_call: TRBV10-3
j_call: TRBJ2-7
clone_size: .
d_call: TRBD2
cdr3_nt: TGTGCCATCAGTGGCGGGGGAAACGAGCAGTACTTC
cdr3_aa: CAISGGGNEQYF

v_call: TRBV6-5
j_call: TRBJ1-3
clone_size: .
d_call: .
cdr3_nt: TGTGCCAGCAGTTACACCCCGCGGTCTGGAAACACCATATATTTT
cdr3_aa: CASSYTPRSGNTIYF

v_call: TRBV4-1
j_call: TRBJ1-1
clone_size: .
d_call: .
cdr3_nt: TGCGCCAGCAGCCAAGAATCCCCTGAAGCTTTCTTT
cdr3_aa: CASSQESPEAFF

v_call: TRBV4-2
j_call: TRBJ1-4
clone_size: few
d_call: .
cdr3_nt: TGTGCCAGCAGCCTTGCAGACAGGCGACTTAATGAAAAACTGTTTTTT
cdr3_aa: CASSLADRRLNEKLFF

v_call: TRBV5-1
j_call: TRBJ2-5
clone_size: .
d_call: TRBD1
cdr3_nt: TGCGCCAGCAGCAACCCGGGACAGTCAAGAGAGACCCAGTACTTC
cdr3_aa: CASSNPGQSRETQYF

v_call: TRBV29-1
j_call: TRBJ2-7
clone_size: .
d_call: TRBD1
cdr3_nt: TGCAGCGTTGTCCCCGGGACAGGGTACTACGAGCAGTACTTC
cdr3_aa: CSVVPGTGYYEQYF

v_call: TRBV27
j_call: TRBJ1-5
clone_size: .
d_call: TRBD1
cdr3_nt: TGTGCCAGCAGTTCAGGGGACAGGGGGTCTTATCAGCCCCAGCATTTT
cdr3_aa: CASSSGDRGSYQPQHF

v_call: TRBV15
j_call: TRBJ2-1
clone_size: .
d_call: TRBD2
cdr3_nt: TGTGCCACCAGCTCCTCCCGACTAGCCAGTGAGCAGTTCTTC
cdr3_aa: CATSSSRLASEQFF

v_call: TRBV12-5
j_call: TRBJ1-5
clone_size: .
d_call: .
cdr3_nt: TGTGCTAGTGGTCGGAATAGCAATCAGCCCCAGCATTTT
cdr3_aa: CASGRNSNQPQHF

v_call: TRBV30
j_call: TRBJ1-5
clone_size: once
d_call: .
cdr3_nt: TGTGCCTGGAGTAGCCGCTCAGGGATGGACCAGCCCCAGCATTTT
cdr3_aa: CAWSSRSGMDQPQHF

v_call: TRBV2
j_call: TRBJ1-2
clone_size: .
d_call: .
cdr3_nt: TGTGCCAGCAGTCAGGGAGTAAGCTATGGCTACACCTTC
cdr3_aa: CASSQGVSYGYTF

v_call: TRBV5-1
j_call: TRBJ2-7
clone_size: once
d_call: TRBD1
cdr3_nt: TGCGCCAGCAGCTTAAGTCCGGGACAGGGCTCCTACGAGCAGTACTTC
cdr3_aa: CASSLSPGQGSYEQYF

v_call: TRBV11-3
j_call: TRBJ2-5
clone_size: few
d_call: .
cdr3_nt: TGTGCCAGCAGCACCCGGACAGACCAAGAGACCCAGTACTTC
cdr3_aa: CASSTRTDQETQYF

v_call: TRBV18
j_call: TRBJ2-3
clone_size: .
d_call: TRBD2
cdr3_nt: TGTGCCAGCTCATCCTGGACTAGCGGGGGAGGCCTAGATACGCAGTATTTT
cdr3_aa: CASSSWTSGGGLDTQYF

v_call: TRBV29-1
j_call: TRBJ1-2
clone_size: .
d_call: .
cdr3_nt: TGCAGCGTTGAAGGCTTCCCCAGGGATGGCTACACCTTC
cdr3_aa: CSVEGFPRDGYTF

v_call: TRBV6-6
j_call: TRBJ1-1
clone_size: many
d_call: .
cdr3_nt: TGTGCCAGCCGAACGGGACAACGGAGTGAAGCTTTCTTT
cdr3_aa: CASRTGQRSEAFF